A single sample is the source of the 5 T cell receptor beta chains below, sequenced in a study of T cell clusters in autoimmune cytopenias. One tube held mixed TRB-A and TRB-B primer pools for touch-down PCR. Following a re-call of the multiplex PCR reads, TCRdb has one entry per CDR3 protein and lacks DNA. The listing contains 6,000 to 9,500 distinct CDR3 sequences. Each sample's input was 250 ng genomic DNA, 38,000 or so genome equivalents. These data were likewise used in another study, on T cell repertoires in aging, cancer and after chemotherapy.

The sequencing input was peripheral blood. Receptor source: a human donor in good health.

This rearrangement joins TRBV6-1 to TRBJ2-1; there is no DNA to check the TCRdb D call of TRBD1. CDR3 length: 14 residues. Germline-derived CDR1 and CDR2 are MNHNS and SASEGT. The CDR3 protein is CASSPRRDSQYQFF.

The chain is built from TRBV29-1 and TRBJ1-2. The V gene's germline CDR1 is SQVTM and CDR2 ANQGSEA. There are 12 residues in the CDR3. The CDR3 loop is CSVEVPDYGYTF.

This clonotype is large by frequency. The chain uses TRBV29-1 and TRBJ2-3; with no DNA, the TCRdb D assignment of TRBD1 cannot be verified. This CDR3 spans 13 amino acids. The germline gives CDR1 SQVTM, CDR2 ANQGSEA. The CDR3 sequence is CSVEEYSAGGLYF.

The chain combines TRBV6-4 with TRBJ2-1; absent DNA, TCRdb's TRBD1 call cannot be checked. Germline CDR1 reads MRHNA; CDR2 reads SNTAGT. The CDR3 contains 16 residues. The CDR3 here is CASSDSGTGGSSEQFF.

The CDR3 loop is CATHLTSGASYEQYF. The genes are TRBV6-1 and TRBJ2-7; the TCRdb call, TRBD2, lacks DNA for checking. CDR3 size: 15 residues. CDR1 is MNHNS and CDR2 is SASEGT in the germline V gene.